This T cell receptor beta chain was sequenced during a study of blood T cell repertoires in COVID-19. Sequenced by immunoSEQ multiplex PCR; TCRdb stores in-frame clones only, minus some. The repertoire includes under 300,000 clones, 89% of them detected once, and 3.5% to 5% sits in the top ten. This CDR3 comprises 18 residues. With 5 bases clipped from V and 0 bases from J, the junction kept 7 bases outside the gene matches. Per germline, CDR1 SGHVS and CDR2 FQNEAQ. Sequenced material: peripheral blood. The sequence derives from a woman between 40 and 55 years old who had recovered from COVID-19. The rearrangement uses TRBV7-8 and TRBJ2-1; 13 bases match TRBD2. CDR3 DNA sequence: TGTGCCAGCAGCAGGCGGACTAGCGGGAGTATCTCCTACAATGAGCAGTTCTTC. Translating gives CASSRRTSGSISYNEQFF.